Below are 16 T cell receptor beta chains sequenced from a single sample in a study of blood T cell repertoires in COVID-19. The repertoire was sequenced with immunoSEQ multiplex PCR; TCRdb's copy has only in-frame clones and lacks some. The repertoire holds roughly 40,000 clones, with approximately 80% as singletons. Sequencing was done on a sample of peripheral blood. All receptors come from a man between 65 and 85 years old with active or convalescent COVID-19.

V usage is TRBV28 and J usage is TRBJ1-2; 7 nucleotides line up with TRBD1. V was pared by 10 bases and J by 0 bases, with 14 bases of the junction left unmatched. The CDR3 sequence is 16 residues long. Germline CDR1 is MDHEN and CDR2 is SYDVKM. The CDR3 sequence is CATSGQTLTPNYGYTF. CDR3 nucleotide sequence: TGTGCCACCTCGGGACAGACCTTAACTCCTAACTATGGCTACACCTTC.

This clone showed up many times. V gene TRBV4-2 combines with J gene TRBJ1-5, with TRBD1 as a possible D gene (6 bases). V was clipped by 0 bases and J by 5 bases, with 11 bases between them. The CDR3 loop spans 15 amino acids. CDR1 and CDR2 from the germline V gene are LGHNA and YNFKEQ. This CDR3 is CASSQEQGIYQPQHF. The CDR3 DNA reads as TGTGCCAGCAGCCAAGAACAGGGAATTTATCAGCCCCAGCATTTT.

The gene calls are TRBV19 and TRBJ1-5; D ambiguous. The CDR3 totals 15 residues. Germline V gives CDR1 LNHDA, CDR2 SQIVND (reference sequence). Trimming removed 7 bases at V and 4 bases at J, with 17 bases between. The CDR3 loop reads CASTRGLGENQPQHF. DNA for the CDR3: TGTGCCAGTACGAGAGGCCTAGGAGAAAATCAGCCCCAGCATTTT.

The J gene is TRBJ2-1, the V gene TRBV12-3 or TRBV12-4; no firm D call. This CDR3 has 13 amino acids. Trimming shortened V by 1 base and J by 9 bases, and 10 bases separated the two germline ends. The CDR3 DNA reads TGTGCCAGCAGTTTAGTGGGCACCGGTGAGCAGTTCTTC. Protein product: CASSLVGTGEQFF.

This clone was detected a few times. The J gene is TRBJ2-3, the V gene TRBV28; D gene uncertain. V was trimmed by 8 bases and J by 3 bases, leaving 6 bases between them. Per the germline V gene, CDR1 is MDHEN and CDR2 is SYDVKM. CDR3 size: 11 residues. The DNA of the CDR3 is TGTGCCAGCCATACAACAGATACGCAGTATTTT. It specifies CASHTTDTQYF.

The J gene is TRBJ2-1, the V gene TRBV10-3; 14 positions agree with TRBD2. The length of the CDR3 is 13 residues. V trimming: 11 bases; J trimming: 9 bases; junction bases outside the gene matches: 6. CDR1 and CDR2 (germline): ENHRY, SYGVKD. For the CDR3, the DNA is TGTGCCTTGGGACTAGCGGGGGAGAGTGAGCAGTTCTTC. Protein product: CALGLAGESEQFF.

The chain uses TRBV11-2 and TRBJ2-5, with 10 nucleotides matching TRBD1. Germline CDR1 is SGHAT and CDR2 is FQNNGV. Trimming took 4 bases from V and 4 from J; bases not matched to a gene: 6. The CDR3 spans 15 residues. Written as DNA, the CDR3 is TGTGCCAGCAGCTCGAGGACAGGGGGGGTAGAGACCCAGTACTTC. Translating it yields CASSSRTGGVETQYF.

The chain's CDR3 is CASSQELRVGGYTF. The CDR3 nucleotides read TGTGCCAGCAGCCAAGAGCTCAGGGTGGGAGGCTACACCTTC. The gene calls are TRBV3-1 (or the pseudogene TRBV3-2) and TRBJ1-2; TRBD1 might be the D (5 bases). CDR3 length: 14 residues. Trimming took 0 bases from V and 8 from J, leaving 13 bases between them. Per the germline V gene, CDR1 is LGHDT and CDR2 is YNNKEL (reference sequence).

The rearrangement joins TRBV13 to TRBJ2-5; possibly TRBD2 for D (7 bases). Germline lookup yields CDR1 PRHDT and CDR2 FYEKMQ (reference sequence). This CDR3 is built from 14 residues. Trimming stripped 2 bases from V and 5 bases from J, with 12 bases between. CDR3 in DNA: TGTGCCAGCAGCTTATATGGGAGGGGGGAGACCCAGTACTTC. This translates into CASSLYGRGETQYF. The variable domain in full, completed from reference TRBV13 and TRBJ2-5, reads AAGVIQSPRHLIKEKRETATLKCYPIPRHDTVYWYQQGPGQDPQFLISFYEKMQSDKGSIPDRFSAQQFSDYHSELNMSSLELGDSALYFCASSLYGRGETQYFGPGTRLLVL.

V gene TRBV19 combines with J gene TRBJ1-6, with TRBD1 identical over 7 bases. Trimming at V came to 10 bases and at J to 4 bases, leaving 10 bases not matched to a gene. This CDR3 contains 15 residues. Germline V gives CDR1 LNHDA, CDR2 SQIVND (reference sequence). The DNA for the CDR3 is TGTGCCACCGGGAAAGGGGGCCTTTATAATTCACCCCTCCACTTT. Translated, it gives CATGKGGLYNSPLHF.

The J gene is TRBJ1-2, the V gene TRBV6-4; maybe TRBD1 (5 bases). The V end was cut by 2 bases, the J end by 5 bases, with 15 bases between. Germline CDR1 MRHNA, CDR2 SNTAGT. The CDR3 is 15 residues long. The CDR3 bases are TGTGCCAGCAGTGACGGAGGGGAGGCCCCTTATGGCTACACCTTC. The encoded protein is CASSDGGEAPYGYTF.

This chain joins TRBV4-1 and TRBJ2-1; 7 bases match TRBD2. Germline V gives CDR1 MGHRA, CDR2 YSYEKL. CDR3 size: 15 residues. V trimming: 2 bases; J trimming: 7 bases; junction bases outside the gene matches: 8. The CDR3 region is CASSQLPGLRNEQFF. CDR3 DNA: TGCGCCAGCAGCCAACTCCCGGGACTAAGGAATGAGCAGTTCTTC.

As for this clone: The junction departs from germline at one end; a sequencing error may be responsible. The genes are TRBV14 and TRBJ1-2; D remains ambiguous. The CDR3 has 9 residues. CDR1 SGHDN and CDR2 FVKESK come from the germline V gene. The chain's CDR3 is CASRAASGW. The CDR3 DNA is TGTGCCAGCCGAGCAGCTTCCGGGTGG.

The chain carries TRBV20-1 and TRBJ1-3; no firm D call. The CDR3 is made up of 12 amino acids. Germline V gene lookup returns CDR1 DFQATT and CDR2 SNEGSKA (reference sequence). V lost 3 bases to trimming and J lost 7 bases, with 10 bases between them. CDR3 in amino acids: CSASHGGNTIYF. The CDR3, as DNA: TGCAGTGCTAGTCACGGCGGGAACACCATATATTTT.

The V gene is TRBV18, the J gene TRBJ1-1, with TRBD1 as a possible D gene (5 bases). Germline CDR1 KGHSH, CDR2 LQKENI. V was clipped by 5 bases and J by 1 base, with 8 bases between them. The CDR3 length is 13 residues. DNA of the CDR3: TGTGCCAGCTCAAGGGACTGGAACACTGAAGCTTTCTTT. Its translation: CASSRDWNTEAFF.

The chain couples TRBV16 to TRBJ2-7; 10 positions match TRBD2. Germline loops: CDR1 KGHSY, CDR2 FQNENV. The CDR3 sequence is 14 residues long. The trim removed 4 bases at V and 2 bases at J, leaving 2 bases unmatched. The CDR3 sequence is CASSPSGGAYEQYF. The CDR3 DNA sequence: TGTGCCAGCAGCCCCAGCGGGGGGGCCTACGAGCAGTACTTC.